This is a list of T cell receptor beta chains from one sample in a study of molecular identifiers for immune sequencing clone quantification. TCRdb re-called the PCR reads with MiXCR, one entry per CDR3 protein. The table records some 650,000 distinct CDR3 sequences, approximately 20% of them present only once. Sequenced material: naive CD8+ T cells from blood, with Jurkat cell RNA spiked in. The source is a human donor in good health. Some libraries in this study had Jurkat cell RNA spiked in. The CDR3 runs from the conserved cysteine through the conserved F or W. D genes are given only for firm matches. The listing skips clone size in some rows; elsewhere it reads once, few, many or a size class.

TGTGCCAGCAGTGTTAGTAGCGGGGCTGAGCAGTTCTTC	CASSVSSGAEQFF	many	TRBD2	TRBV25-1	TRBJ2-1
TGCGCCAGCATCCCTCGACAGGGAGTAGAGACCCAGTACTTC	CASIPRQGVETQYF	many	TRBD1	TRBV10-2	TRBJ2-5
TGCGCCAGCAGCCCTGAAGGGTTTTACAATGAGCAGTTCTTC	CASSPEGFYNEQFF	.	.	TRBV5-1	TRBJ2-1
TGTGCCAGCAGTGACCCGACAGGGGGCCTCTACGAGCAGTACTTC	CASSDPTGGLYEQYF	many	TRBD1	TRBV6-2/TRBV6-3	TRBJ2-7
TGTGCCAGCAGCCAAGATCGCCAGGTTTTTATGAACACTGAAGCTTTCTTT	CASSQDRQVFMNTEAFF	many	.	TRBV14	TRBJ1-1
TGTGCCAGCTCAATACAGGGGTTCGCAACTAATGAAAAACTGTTTTTT	CASSIQGFATNEKLFF	few	TRBD1	TRBV18	TRBJ1-4
TGTGCCGCATCGGCTAGCGGGGGAGCCATCCCCACAGATACGCAGTATTTT	CAASASGGAIPTDTQYF	many	TRBD2	TRBV25-1	TRBJ2-3
TGCGCCAGCAGCTTGGGCGTGGACAGGGACCCCTACGAGCAGTACTTC	CASSLGVDRDPYEQYF	many	TRBD1	TRBV5-1	TRBJ2-7
TGTGCCAGCAGCTTAGCGCGCAGGGACAAAAACATTCAGTACTTC	CASSLARRDKNIQYF	many	.	TRBV11-2	TRBJ2-4
TGTGCCAGCAGCTGGACAGGGAACACCTACGAGCAGTACTTC	CASSWTGNTYEQYF	many	TRBD1	TRBV6-2/TRBV6-3	TRBJ2-7
TGCAGTGCCGCCTCTGACTATCAGCCCCAGCATTTT	CSAASDYQPQHF	.	.	TRBV20-1	TRBJ1-5
TGTGCCTGGAGTGGGGGCGGGGGAGGGTTTGTTCGCTCCTACAATGAGCAGTTCTTC	CAWSGGGGGFVRSYNEQFF	.	TRBD2	TRBV30	TRBJ2-1
TGTGCCAGCAGCTCAAGGACTCTCGCGGCCTCCTACAATGAGCAGTTCTTC	CASSSRTLAASYNEQFF	many	.	TRBV7-9	TRBJ2-1
TGCAGTGCTAGATCCCCGGGTAGCGGGGGGGTAATCACCGGGGAGCTGTTTTTT	CSARSPGSGGVITGELFF	.	TRBD2	TRBV20-1	TRBJ2-2
TGTGCCAGCAGTGCGGGGGGCGCAGGCTATGGCTACACCTTC	CASSAGGAGYGYTF	many	.	TRBV2	TRBJ1-2
TGTGCCAGCAGCTTCTTCCCCACGGGAGGAGGCTACAATGAGCAGTTCTTC	CASSFFPTGGGYNEQFF	.	TRBD2	TRBV7-2	TRBJ2-1
TGTGCCAGCGGCCCTACGGGCAGGGAAGACGAGACCCAGTACTTC	CASGPTGREDETQYF	.	.	TRBV6-5	TRBJ2-5
TGCGCCAGCAGCTTGGCATACAGCATCCAAGAGACCCAGTACTTC	CASSLAYSIQETQYF	many	.	TRBV5-1	TRBJ2-5
TGTGCCACCAGTGATTTGAGTCGGTCCCACGAGCAGTACTTC	CATSDLSRSHEQYF	many	.	TRBV24-1	TRBJ2-7
TGTGCCAGCAGCTCTAGCGTCACGGTTCAGCCCCAGCATTTT	CASSSSVTVQPQHF	many	.	TRBV7-9	TRBJ1-5
TGTGCCAGCAGCCCCTGGGCCGACGAGCAGTACTTC	CASSPWADEQYF	many	.	TRBV7-2	TRBJ2-7
TGTGCCAGCAGCCCCGGCCTGAGCTCTGGAAACACCATATATTTT	CASSPGLSSGNTIYF	many	.	TRBV5-5	TRBJ1-3
TGCGCCAGCAGCCAACGGAGGGTCGGGTTGGAGACCCAGTACTTC	CASSQRRVGLETQYF	many	.	TRBV4-3	TRBJ2-5
TGCAGCGTGGACAGCAATGAGCAGTTCTTC	CSVDSNEQFF	many	.	TRBV29-1	TRBJ2-1
TGTGCCAGTAGTATAGATCGGACAGGGGTGGGTTTTTCATATACGCAGTATTTT	CASSIDRTGVGFSYTQYF	.	TRBD1	TRBV19	TRBJ2-3
TGTGCCAGCAGCTTAGGATTCGGACAAGAGACCCAGTACTTC	CASSLGFGQETQYF	few	.	TRBV27	TRBJ2-5
TGTGCCAGCAGCCTAGGACAGGGGGTTGGTACTGAAGCTTTCTTT	CASSLGQGVGTEAFF	.	TRBD1	TRBV7-3	TRBJ1-1
TGTGCCAGCAGTGACCCTAACAGGGCTCTCGAGCAGTACTTC	CASSDPNRALEQYF	.	.	TRBV2	TRBJ2-7
TGTGCCAGCAGCTCCCACCCCTGGGACGGGTCCTACGAGCAGTACTTC	CASSSHPWDGSYEQYF	many	.	TRBV7-9	TRBJ2-7
TGTGCCAGCAGTTTGGACAGGGGGCTTGTTGAGCAGTTCTTC	CASSLDRGLVEQFF	many	TRBD1	TRBV12-3/TRBV12-4	TRBJ2-1
TGCGCCAGCGAGGGAACAAGCGGCGAGCAGTACTTC	CASEGTSGEQYF	many	.	TRBV5-1	TRBJ2-7
TGTGCCAGTAGTATAGAGTTCCCTAGCGGGGCAAATGAGCAGTTCTTC	CASSIEFPSGANEQFF	.	TRBD2	TRBV19	TRBJ2-1
TGCAGCGTTTCTGGATTCACCGGGGAGCTGTTTTTT	CSVSGFTGELFF	many	.	TRBV29-1	TRBJ2-2
TGTGCCTGGAGTCTGTTGACAGGCACAGATACGCAGTATTTT	CAWSLLTGTDTQYF	many	.	TRBV30	TRBJ2-3
TGTGCCAGCAGGGGGCCCCATAATTCACCCCTCCACTTT	CASRGPHNSPLHF	.	.	TRBV27	TRBJ1-6
TGTGCCAGTAGTATCAAGGGGGGGGCAGGCCTGACTCACACAGATACGCAGTATTTT	CASSIKGGAGLTHTDTQYF	few	.	TRBV19	TRBJ2-3